One T cell receptor beta chain is described in this entry. This sample is part of a study of shared clonotypes between healthy human individuals. Across the study: For every donor, three CD4 naive, three CD4 memory, two CD8 naive and one CD8 memory plates were used.

The CDR3 loop spans 15 amino acids. Trimming took 0 bases from V and 5 from J; bases not matched to a gene: 5. Germline assignment: CDR1 SGHAT and CDR2 FQNNGV. This was a deep-level run. The repertoire was sequenced with immunoSEQ multiplex PCR; TCRdb's copy has only in-frame clones and lacks some. Of 630,000 or so clones in the sample, more than 95% are singletons; the top ten hold approximately 0.3%. Naive CD8 cells were CD45RO-negative, positively selected for CCR7, excluding terminally differentiated effector memory CD45RA+ cells. Sequencing input: naive CD8+ T cells sorted from blood. The sequence derives from a man aged 25 to 40 in good health. The rearrangement joins TRBV11-2 to TRBJ2-7; 9 nucleotides align to TRBD2. The CDR3 region has the DNA TGTGCCAGCAGCTTAGACCCTAGCGGGATCAACGAGCAGTACTTC. Its translation: CASSLDPSGINEQYF.